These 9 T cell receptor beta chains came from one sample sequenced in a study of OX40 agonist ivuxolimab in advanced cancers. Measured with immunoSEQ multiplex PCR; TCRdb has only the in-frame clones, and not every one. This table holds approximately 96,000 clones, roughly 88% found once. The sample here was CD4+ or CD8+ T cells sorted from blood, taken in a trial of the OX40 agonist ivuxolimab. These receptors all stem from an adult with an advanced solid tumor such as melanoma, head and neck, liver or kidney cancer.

CDR3 loop: CASSSAGTGVNEQYF. The CDR3 nucleotides are TGTGCCAGCAGTTCCGCCGGGACAGGGGTTAACGAGCAGTACTTC. The chain recombines TRBV6-5 with TRBJ2-7; 10 bases are a match to TRBD1. CDR3 length: 15 amino acids. CDR1 and CDR2 from the germline V gene are MNHEY and SVGAGI. J gave up 5 bases and V 4 bases, and 8 bases lay outside the gene matches.

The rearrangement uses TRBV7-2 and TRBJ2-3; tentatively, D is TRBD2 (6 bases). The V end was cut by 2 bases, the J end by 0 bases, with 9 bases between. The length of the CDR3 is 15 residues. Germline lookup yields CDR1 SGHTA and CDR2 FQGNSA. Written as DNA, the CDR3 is TGTGCCAGCAGCTTACCCGCGGGAAGCACAGATACGCAGTATTTT. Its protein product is CASSLPAGSTDTQYF.

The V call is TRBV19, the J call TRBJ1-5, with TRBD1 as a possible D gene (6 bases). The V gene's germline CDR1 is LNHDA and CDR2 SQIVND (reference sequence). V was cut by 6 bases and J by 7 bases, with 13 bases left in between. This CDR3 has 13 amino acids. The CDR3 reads CASRLQGDQPQHF. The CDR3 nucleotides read TGTGCCAGTAGGCTACAGGGTGACCAGCCCCAGCATTTT.

The CDR3 sequence: CASSIATSGRAKNIQYF. In DNA form, the CDR3 reads TGTGCCAGCAGCATAGCCACTAGCGGGAGGGCCAAAAACATTCAGTACTTC. The chain carries TRBV5-8 and TRBJ2-4, with TRBD2 matching 12 bases. The CDR3 loop spans 17 amino acids. Germline V gives CDR1 SGHTS, CDR2 YDEGEE. V lost 4 bases to trimming and J lost 1 base; unmatched junction nucleotides: 6.

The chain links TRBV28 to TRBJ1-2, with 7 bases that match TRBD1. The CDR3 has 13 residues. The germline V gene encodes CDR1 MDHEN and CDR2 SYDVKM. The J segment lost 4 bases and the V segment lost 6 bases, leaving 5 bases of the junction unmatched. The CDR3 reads CASSRDSTYGYTF. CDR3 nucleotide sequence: TGTGCCAGCAGCCGGGACAGTACCTATGGCTACACCTTC.

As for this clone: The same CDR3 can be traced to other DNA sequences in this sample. In DNA, the CDR3 is TGTGCCAGCAGCTTACGTGGGGAGACTCAGGAGACCCAGTACTTC. It encodes CASSLRGETQETQYF. V usage is TRBV7-8 and J usage is TRBJ2-5; perhaps TRBD2 as D (5 bases). The V gene's germline CDR1 is SGHVS and CDR2 FQNEAQ. The CDR3 has 15 amino acids. The V gene lost 2 bases and the J gene lost 5 bases, with 15 bases spanning the gap.

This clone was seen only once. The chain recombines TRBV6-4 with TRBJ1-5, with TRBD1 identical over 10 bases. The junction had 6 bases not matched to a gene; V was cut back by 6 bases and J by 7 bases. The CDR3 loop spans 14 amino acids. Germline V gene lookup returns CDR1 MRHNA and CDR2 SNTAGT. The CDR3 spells CASSERTGGQPQHF. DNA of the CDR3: TGTGCCAGCAGCGAAAGGACAGGGGGACAGCCCCAGCATTTT.

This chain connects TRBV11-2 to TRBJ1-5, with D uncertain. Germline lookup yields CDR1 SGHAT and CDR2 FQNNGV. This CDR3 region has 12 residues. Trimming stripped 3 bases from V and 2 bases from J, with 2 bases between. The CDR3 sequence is CASSFRNQPQHF. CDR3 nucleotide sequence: TGTGCCAGCAGCTTTCGCAATCAGCCCCAGCATTTT.

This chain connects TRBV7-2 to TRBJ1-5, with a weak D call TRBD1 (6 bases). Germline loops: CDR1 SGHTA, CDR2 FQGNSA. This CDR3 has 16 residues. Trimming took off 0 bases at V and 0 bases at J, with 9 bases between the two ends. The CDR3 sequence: CASSLAGGASNQPQHF. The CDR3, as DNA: TGTGCCAGCAGCTTAGCGGGGGGGGCTAGCAATCAGCCCCAGCATTTT.